Reported below is one T cell receptor (beta chain). Its matching antigen is unknown. Built from TCR beta cDNA, the libraries had unique molecular identifiers in them. Once about 0.9 to 11 million T cells were used, hundreds of thousands of cDNA molecules resulted. Each CDR3 protein is one row after TCRdb ran MiXCR on the PCR reads. Of around 770,000 distinct CDR3 sequences in the sample, under 60% were seen once. The CDR3 runs to 13 residues. Per germline, CDR1 SGHTA and CDR2 FQGNSA. V was cut by 5 bases and J by 5 bases, with 11 bases left in between. The data belong to a study of post-analysis software for immune sequencing data. Looking at the study overall: Relapsing-remitting, secondary progressive and progressive-relapsing multiple sclerosis were all included among the disease courses.

Findings and caveats of the study: Controls significantly exceeded multiple sclerosis patients in normalized Chao1 diversity. Strong co-clustering by F measure linked samples that shared a preparation batch. Relative to controls, patients had several TRBV segments at higher frequency, with TRBV5-6, TRBV5-1 and TRBV20-1 among these.

This sequence originates from a girl aged 10 to 17 with multiple sclerosis. The rearrangement links TRBV7-2 to TRBJ2-3, with D uncertain. The specimen was blood. The CDR3 DNA reads as TGTGCCAGCAGCCGATTAGTTGGAGATACGCAGTATTTT. It specifies CASSRLVGDTQYF.